Below, 16 T cell receptor beta chains from the same sample are listed, as sequenced in a study of CD8+ T cells in alopecia areata. Sequencing used cDNA as its template, made by extracting RNA and reverse transcribing it. Assay used: immunoSEQ multiplex PCR; TCRdb lists only in-frame clones, some missing. Among about 97,000 clones listed, roughly two fifths were seen once. Specimen: CD4+ T cells sorted from blood. The receptors were gathered from a human donor with alopecia areata.

This sequence joins TRBV23-1 and TRBJ2-2; D is possibly TRBD2 (5 bases). TRBV23-1 is designated an ORF whose function remains uncertain. Trimming removed 7 bases at V and 4 bases at J, with 16 bases between. This CDR3 comprises 15 residues. The CDR3: CASKDREGGTGELFF. The CDR3 nucleotides read TGCGCCAGCAAAGATCGAGAGGGCGGCACCGGGGAGCTGTTTTTT.

This clone has more than one count but fewer than ten. The chain combines TRBV7-2 with TRBJ2-3; D gene unclear. The V end was cut by 4 bases, the J end by 6 bases, with 8 bases between. The CDR3 sequence is 12 residues long. Germline V gene data show CDR1 as SGHTA and CDR2 as FQGNSA. Written as DNA, the CDR3 is TGTGCCAGCAGCTCTACGATGGATACGCAGTATTTT. Residues: CASSSTMDTQYF.

This chain uses TRBV6-6 with TRBJ1-2; TRBD1 agrees at 10 bases. Germline lookup yields CDR1 MNHNY and CDR2 SVGAGI (reference sequence). Trimming at V came to 8 bases and at J to 13 bases, leaving 13 bases not matched to a gene. This CDR3 is 13 amino acids long. The CDR3 is CASLDGGQGRRTF. The CDR3 DNA follows: TGTGCCAGCCTGGACGGGGGACAGGGGCGCCGCACCTTC.

This clone showed up just a few times. V is TRBV5-1 and J is TRBJ2-7; perhaps TRBD2 as D (6 bases). With 4 bases removed from V and 2 bases from J, the gap between germline ends came to 13 bases. The CDR3 length is 14 residues. Germline loops: CDR1 SGHRS, CDR2 YFSETQ. CDR3 DNA sequence: TGCGCCAGCAGCATTAGCGGCGGAGCCTACGAGCAGTACTTC. This encodes CASSISGGAYEQYF.

V and J are TRBV7-3 and TRBJ2-3, with TRBD2 identical over 7 bases. The germline CDR1 and CDR2 sequences are SGHTA and FQGTGA. The V and J ends lost 5 bases and 4 bases, in that order; junction bases with no gene match: 6. The length of the CDR3 is 14 residues. The CDR3 DNA is TGTGCCAGCAGCACCGGGAGCGGGGCAGATACGCAGTATTTT. It encodes CASSTGSGADTQYF.

The chain is built from TRBV28 and TRBJ2-1; no clear D. V dropped 8 bases and J dropped 9 bases, with 8 bases sitting between them. The CDR3 sequence is 10 residues long. In germline, CDR1 is MDHEN, CDR2 SYDVKM. CDR3: CASGYREQFF. The CDR3 DNA is TGTGCCAGCGGCTACCGTGAGCAGTTCTTC.

A few counts support this clone. The rearrangement uses TRBV7-8 and TRBJ2-5; 8 bases align to TRBD1. V shed 5 bases and J 4 bases; nucleotides not matched to a gene: 6. The CDR3 covers 14 residues. CDR1 SGHVS and CDR2 FQNEAQ come from the germline V gene. Here the CDR3 reads CASSHRGLGETQYF. DNA for the CDR3: TGTGCCAGCAGCCACAGGGGGTTGGGAGAGACCCAGTACTTC.

A few counts support this clone. V is TRBV28 and J is TRBJ2-7; no firm D call. The CDR3 is 12 residues long. Germline V gives CDR1 MDHEN, CDR2 SYDVKM. Trimming took off 4 bases at V and 3 bases at J, with 7 bases between the two ends. In nucleotides, the CDR3 is TGTGCCAGCAGTTCCAATTACTACGAGCAGTACTTC. It codes for CASSSNYYEQYF. The variable domain in full, with the rest retrieved from reference TRBV28 and TRBJ2-7, is DVKVTQSSRYLVKRTGEKVFLECVQDMDHENMFWYRQDPGLGLRLIYFSYDVKMKEKGDIPEGYSVSREKKERFSLILESASTNQTSMYLCASSSNYYEQYFGPGTRLTVT.

This clone has more than one count but fewer than ten. The V and J genes are TRBV5-1 and TRBJ2-1; D uncertain. The ends were cut back, 4 bases at V and 7 bases at J, with 3 bases in the middle. The CDR3 contains 10 residues. Germline CDR1 and CDR2: SGHRS and YFSETQ. This CDR3 is CASSGNEQFF. In DNA, the CDR3 is TGCGCCAGCAGCGGGAATGAGCAGTTCTTC.

The chain couples TRBV28 to TRBJ2-7; 9 bases line up with TRBD2. With V trimmed by 8 bases and J by 2 bases, 13 bases remained unmatched. CDR3 length: 16 amino acids. Germline V gene lookup returns CDR1 MDHEN and CDR2 SYDVKM. In DNA form, the CDR3 reads TGTGCCAGCGGCGCCACCTCTAGCGGGACCACCTACGAGCAGTACTTC. This gives the protein CASGATSSGTTYEQYF.

The chain combines TRBV11-2 with TRBJ2-1; D is undetermined. Trimming left V 0 bases short and J 8 bases short, with 8 bases between. The germline V gene encodes CDR1 SGHAT and CDR2 FQNNGV. The CDR3 has 13 amino acids. CDR3 amino acids: CASSLERRHEQFF. CDR3 DNA sequence: TGTGCCAGCAGCTTAGAGCGTAGGCATGAGCAGTTCTTC.

In the case of this clone: At one boundary the junction diverges from the germline segment, which might be a read error. J is TRBJ2-7 and V is TRBV6-5; D tentatively reads TRBD1 or TRBD2 (5 bases each). The CDR3 totals 12 residues. Germline assignment: CDR1 MNHEY and CDR2 SVGAGI. The CDR3 sequence: CASSTGLLREQF. CDR3 coding DNA: TGTGCCAGCAGTACAGGACTTCTTCGGGAACAATTC.

The V gene is TRBV4-3, the J gene TRBJ1-1; D perhaps matches TRBD1 (5 bases). The CDR3 is made up of 13 amino acids. Trimming removed 4 bases from V and 7 bases from J, with 13 bases in between. Germline V gene data show CDR1 as LGHNA and CDR2 as YSLEER. CDR3 bases: TGCGCCAGCAGCCGAGACAGAGGGAATGAAGCTTTCTTT. Residues: CASSRDRGNEAFF.

The J gene is TRBJ2-3, the V gene TRBV5-6, with a possible D match to TRBD2 (5 bases). Germline CDR1 and CDR2: SGHDT and YYEEEE. This CDR3 is built from 14 residues. The V end was cut by 1 base, the J end by 0 bases, with 6 bases between. The CDR3 DNA reads TGTGCCAGCAGCTTGAGGACTAGCACAGATACGCAGTATTTT. Its protein is CASSLRTSTDTQYF.

This chain uses TRBV25-1 with TRBJ1-2; the match to TRBD1 covers 7 bases. Germline trimming cut 8 bases from V and 4 bases from J; bases unmatched to any gene: 7. The CDR3 has 13 residues. CDR1 and CDR2 (germline): MGHDK, SYGVNS. The CDR3 DNA is TGTGCCAGCGGACCGACAGGGACCTATGGCTACACCTTC. This codes for CASGPTGTYGYTF.

The chain joins TRBV7-9 to TRBJ2-7; 7 bases line up with TRBD2. The CDR3 contains 12 residues. After removal of 3 bases from V and 6 bases from J, the junction contained 2 bases not matched to a gene. The germline V gene encodes CDR1 SEHNR and CDR2 FQNEAQ (reference sequence). The CDR3 protein is CASSFSGGEQYF. CDR3 nucleotides: TGTGCCAGCAGCTTTTCGGGGGGCGAGCAGTACTTC.